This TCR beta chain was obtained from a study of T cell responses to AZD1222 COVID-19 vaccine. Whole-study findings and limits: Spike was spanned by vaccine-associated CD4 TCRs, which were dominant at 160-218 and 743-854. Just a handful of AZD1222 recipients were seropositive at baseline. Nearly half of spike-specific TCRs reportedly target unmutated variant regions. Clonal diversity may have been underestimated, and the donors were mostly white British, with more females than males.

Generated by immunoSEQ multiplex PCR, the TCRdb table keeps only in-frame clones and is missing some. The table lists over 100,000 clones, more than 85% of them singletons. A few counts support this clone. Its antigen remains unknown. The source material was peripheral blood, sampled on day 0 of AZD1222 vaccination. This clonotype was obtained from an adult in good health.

The CDR3 loop is CASSLAKGLESPLHF. The CDR3, as DNA: TGTGCCAGCAGCTTAGCAAAGGGTTTGGAGTCACCCCTCCACTTT. The chain carries TRBV7-9 and TRBJ1-6; the D is unclear. The CDR3 extends over 15 amino acids. In germline, CDR1 is SEHNR, CDR2 FQNEAQ (reference sequence). The V end was cut by 0 bases, the J end by 10 bases, with 13 bases between.